Listed below are T cell receptor beta chains from one sample, sequenced in a study of control samples from healthy donors and cancer patients. TCRdb keeps only in-frame clones here, not all; method: immunoSEQ multiplex PCR. The sample includes 130,000 or so clones, roughly 89% of them seen just once. Material for sequencing was PBMCs. The source is a middle-aged man with head and neck cancer. Both conserved end residues are part of each CDR3. The D gene is left open where the match is weak. Expanded clones get a size class; other rows say once, few or many, or leave the size out.

clone_size j_call d_call v_call cdr3_aa cdr3_nt
- TRBJ1-4 TRBD1 TRBV19 CSTGGQSNEKLFF TGTTCGACAGGGGGCCAATCTAATGAAAAACTGTTTTTT
- TRBJ2-3 - TRBV20-1 CSASSAGDTQYF TGCAGTGCTAGTAGCGCGGGAGATACGCAGTATTTT
- TRBJ2-4 TRBD1 TRBV5-1 CASSLAGTGENIQYF TGCGCCAGCAGCTTGGCAGGGACAGGTGAAAACATTCAGTACTTC
- TRBJ1-6 - TRBV9 CASSTQSLSSYNSPLHF TGTGCCAGCAGCACCCAGTCTTTGAGCTCCTATAATTCACCCCTCCACTTT
- TRBJ1-5 - TRBV28 CASSLPGNQPQHF TGTGCCAGCAGTTTACCGGGCAATCAGCCCCAGCATTTT
- TRBJ2-5 - TRBV7-9 CASSPLDQYF TGTGCCAGCAGCCCCTTGGACCAGTACTTC
- TRBJ2-7 TRBD1 TRBV7-2 CASSLVTGAYEQYF TGTGCCAGCAGCTTGGTGACAGGGGCCTACGAGCAGTACTTC
few TRBJ1-1 TRBD1 TRBV7-9 CASSPSTGPVNTEAFF TGTGCCAGCAGCCCATCGACAGGGCCCGTGAACACTGAAGCTTTCTTT
- TRBJ2-7 TRBD1 TRBV29-1 CSVEDPRGQSYEQYF TGCAGCGTTGAAGATCCCAGGGGACAGTCCTACGAGCAGTACTTC
once TRBJ2-1 - TRBV3-1/TRBV3-2 CASSHTGTLKSSYNEQFF TGTGCCAGCAGCCACACCGGGACTTTAAAGAGCTCCTACAATGAGCAGTTCTTC
- TRBJ1-5 - TRBV5-5 CASSVSQGLQPQHF TGTGCCAGCAGCGTATCCCAGGGACTTCAGCCCCAGCATTTT
- TRBJ2-5 TRBD2 TRBV9 CARRGAAETQYF TGTGCCCGGCGGGGGGCGGCGGAGACCCAGTACTTC
- TRBJ2-2 - TRBV11-2 CASSLRTNTGELFF TGTGCCAGCAGCTTACGTACGAACACCGGGGAGCTGTTTTTT
once TRBJ1-1 - TRBV3-1/TRBV3-2 CASSREMQGNTEAFF TGTGCCAGCAGCCGAGAGATGCAGGGGAACACTGAAGCTTTCTTT
once TRBJ1-1 - TRBV27 CASSLKRGHEAFF TGTGCCAGCAGTTTGAAAAGGGGCCACGAAGCTTTCTTT
- TRBJ2-5 TRBD2 TRBV2 CASSGIAGETQYF TGTGCCAGCAGTGGGATAGCGGGAGAGACCCAGTACTTC
once TRBJ2-5 TRBD1 TRBV30 CACDRGRGETQYF TGTGCCTGTGACAGGGGCCGGGGGGAGACCCAGTACTTC
- TRBJ2-2 TRBD2 TRBV5-4 CASSLAAGGWCGELFF TGTGCCAGCAGCTTGGCAGCGGGGGGGTGGTGCGGGGAGCTGTTTTTT
- TRBJ1-5 - TRBV3-1/TRBV3-2 CASSLGKGSNQPQHF TGTGCCAGCAGCCTAGGAAAGGGGAGCAATCAGCCCCAGCATTTT
- TRBJ1-5 - TRBV3-1/TRBV3-2 CASSQGGYQPQHF TGTGCCAGCAGCCAAGGGGGGTATCAGCCCCAGCATTTT
- TRBJ2-7 TRBD1 TRBV7-3 CASSKTQGLEQYF TGTGCCAGCAGCAAAACACAGGGGCTCGAGCAGTACTTC
- TRBJ2-7 - TRBV27 CASSLGVSSYEQYF TGTGCCAGCAGTTTAGGGGTTAGCTCCTACGAGCAGTACTTC
once TRBJ1-2 TRBD1 TRBV5-6 CASSLGDRGSMLYGYTF TGTGCCAGCAGCTTGGGGGACAGGGGCTCGATGCTCTATGGCTACACCTTC
few TRBJ2-1 - TRBV6-5 CASRSGSSYNEQFF TGTGCCAGCAGGTCGGGTAGCTCCTACAATGAGCAGTTCTTC
- TRBJ1-5 - TRBV7-3 CPHPPQHF TGTCCTCATCCGCCCCAGCATTTT
- TRBJ2-5 TRBD1 TRBV5-1 CASSPGTGGYQETQYF TGCGCCAGCAGCCCCGGGACAGGAGGCTACCAAGAGACCCAGTACTTC
- TRBJ2-1 - TRBV7-2 CASSSYLGEQFF TGTGCCAGCAGCTCCTACTTGGGAGAGCAGTTCTTC
- TRBJ2-5 - TRBV4-1 CASSQASYRGETQYF TGCGCCAGCAGCCAAGCGTCCTACCGGGGAGAGACCCAGTACTTC
- TRBJ1-2 - TRBV29-1 CSVEDDWRDGYTF TGCAGCGTTGAAGATGATTGGCGAGACGGCTACACCTTC
- TRBJ2-1 - TRBV6-6 CASRYKLVAYNEQFF TGTGCCAGCAGATATAAACTAGTTGCTTACAATGAGCAGTTCTTC
- TRBJ2-7 TRBD1 TRBV6-2/TRBV6-3 CASSDGQGPYEQYF TGTGCCAGCAGTGATGGACAGGGCCCCTACGAGCAGTACTTC
many TRBJ1-1 - TRBV12-3/TRBV12-4 CASSSGPNTEAFF TGTGCCAGCAGTTCGGGGCCGAACACTGAAGCTTTCTTT
- TRBJ1-2 - TRBV5-1 CASRDDRGFGGYTF TGCGCCAGCAGGGACGACAGAGGGTTCGGTGGCTACACCTTC
- TRBJ2-2 - TRBV5-4 CASSTRRGANGELFF TGTGCCAGCAGCACGCGGAGGGGGGCTAACGGGGAGCTGTTTTTT
- TRBJ2-2 - TRBV2 CASSETGAGELFF TGTGCCAGCAGTGAAACGGGGGCCGGGGAGCTGTTTTTT
- TRBJ1-2 - TRBV3-1/TRBV3-2 CASSPTRDGYYGYTF TGTGCCAGCAGCCCCACCCGGGACGGGTACTATGGCTACACCTTC
- TRBJ1-2 - TRBV7-9 CASSPGTDYGYTF TGTGCCAGCAGCCCCGGGACGGACTATGGCTACACCTTC
- TRBJ2-3 - TRBV7-6 CASSSTRADTQYF TGTGCCAGCAGTTCCACTAGGGCAGATACGCAGTATTTT
- TRBJ1-1 - TRBV28 CASSLGGATWQAFF TGTGCCAGCAGTTTAGGGGGGGCCACGTGGCAAGCTTTCTTT
- TRBJ2-1 TRBD2 TRBV27 CASSPGLGSYNEQFF TGTGCCAGCAGCCCCGGACTAGGATCCTACAATGAGCAGTTCTTC
- TRBJ2-1 TRBD2 TRBV6-4 CASSDWTGGDNEQFF TGTGCCAGCAGTGACTGGACGGGAGGGGATAATGAGCAGTTCTTC
- TRBJ2-3 TRBD1 TRBV29-1 CSVGVDRGLGADTQYF TGCAGCGTCGGAGTCGACAGGGGGTTGGGGGCAGATACGCAGTATTTT
- TRBJ1-1 - TRBV30 CAWSSKGDEAFF TGTGCCTGGAGTTCCAAGGGGGATGAAGCTTTCTTT
once TRBJ2-7 - TRBV6-5 CASREFSGTYEQYF TGTGCCAGCAGAGAGTTTAGCGGTACCTACGAGCAGTACTTC
- TRBJ2-5 - TRBV2 CASSTQETQYF TGTGCCAGCTCAACGCAAGAGACCCAGTACTTC
- TRBJ2-5 TRBD2 TRBV28 CASSPPVSGDQETQYF TGTGCCAGCAGCCCGCCGGTAAGCGGGGACCAAGAGACCCAGTACTTC
few TRBJ2-1 TRBD1 TRBV7-3 CASSIDREGNEQFF TGTGCCAGCAGCATCGACAGGGAAGGAAATGAGCAGTTCTTC
- TRBJ2-7 TRBD1 TRBV13 CASSSGRQGYYEQYF TGTGCCAGCAGCTCCGGAAGACAGGGATACTACGAGCAGTACTTC
- TRBJ2-2 TRBD1 TRBV6-6 CASSYSGQGPTGELFF TGTGCCAGCAGTTACTCGGGACAGGGCCCCACCGGGGAGCTGTTTTTT
- TRBJ2-7 - TRBV3-1/TRBV3-2 CASSQPGYEQYF TGTGCCAGCAGCCAACCCGGGTACGAGCAGTACTTC
- TRBJ1-1 - TRBV28 CASYPGSASNTEAFF TGTGCCAGCTATCCAGGTAGTGCCTCTAACACTGAAGCTTTCTTT
- TRBJ1-1 TRBD1 TRBV7-9 CASSRGTGNEAFF TGTGCCAGCAGCCGGGGGACAGGGAATGAAGCTTTCTTT
- TRBJ2-5 - TRBV3-1/TRBV3-2 CASSQEGVETQYF TGTGCCAGCAGCCAAGAGGGAGTAGAGACCCAGTACTTC